This T cell receptor (beta chain) was recovered during a study of T cells after yellow fever vaccination. Findings and limits, study-wide: Researchers cautioned that FACS-sorted repertoires could harbor abundant clonotypes contaminating from the bulk population. By day 5 rather than day 15, the secondary response had peaked, though it was weaker.

In regard to this clonotype: The antigen is unknown.

CDR1 MNHEY and CDR2 SVGAGI come from the germline V gene. With 7 bases removed from V and 4 bases from J, the gap between germline ends came to 16 bases. The CDR3 totals 14 residues. TCRdb reanalysed the 5' RACE reads using MiXCR and keeps one entry per CDR3 protein. Among some 560,000 distinct CDR3 sequences listed, 15% to 20% were seen once. Sequences were derived from PBMCs, sampled 15 days after the yellow fever booster vaccination. This clonotype was sampled from a man aged 30 to 39 who received the YFV17D yellow fever vaccine. The chain carries TRBV6-5 and TRBJ2-5; no clear D. CDR3 sequence: CASTPSLALETQYF. The CDR3 DNA reads as TGTGCCAGCACTCCCTCCTTGGCGTTAGAGACCCAGTACTTC.